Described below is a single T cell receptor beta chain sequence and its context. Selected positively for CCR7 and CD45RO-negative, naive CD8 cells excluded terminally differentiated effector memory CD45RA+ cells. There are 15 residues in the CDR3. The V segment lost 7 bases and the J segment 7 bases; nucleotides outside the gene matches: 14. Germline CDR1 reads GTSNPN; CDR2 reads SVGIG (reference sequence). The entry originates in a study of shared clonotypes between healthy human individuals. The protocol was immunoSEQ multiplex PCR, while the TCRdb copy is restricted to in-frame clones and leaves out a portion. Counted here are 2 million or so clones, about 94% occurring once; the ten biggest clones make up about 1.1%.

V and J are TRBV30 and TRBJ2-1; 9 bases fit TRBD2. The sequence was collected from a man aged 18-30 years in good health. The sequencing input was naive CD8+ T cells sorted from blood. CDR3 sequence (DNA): TGTGCCTCTCCTTTAGCGGGGGCCTTGTGGAATGAGCAGTTCTTC. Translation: CASPLAGALWNEQFF.